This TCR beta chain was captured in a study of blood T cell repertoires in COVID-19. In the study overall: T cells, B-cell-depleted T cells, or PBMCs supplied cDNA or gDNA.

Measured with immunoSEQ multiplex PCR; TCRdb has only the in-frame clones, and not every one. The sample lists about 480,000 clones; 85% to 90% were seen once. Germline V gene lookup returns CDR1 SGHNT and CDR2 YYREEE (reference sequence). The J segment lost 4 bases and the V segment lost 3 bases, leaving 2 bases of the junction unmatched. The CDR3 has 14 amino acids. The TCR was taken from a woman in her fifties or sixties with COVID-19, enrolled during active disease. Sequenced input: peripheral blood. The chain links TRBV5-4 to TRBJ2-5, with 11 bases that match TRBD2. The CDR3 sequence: CASSSLAGAETQYF. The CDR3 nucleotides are TGTGCCAGCAGCTCACTAGCGGGGGCAGAGACCCAGTACTTC.